This T cell receptor (beta chain) was captured in a study of human T cells and chemical hapten exposure. Turning to the study itself: A mostly female patient group had alopecia areata, totalis or universalis.

CDR1 ENHRY and CDR2 SYGVKD come from the germline V gene. The V gene lost 9 bases and the J gene lost 4 bases, with 9 bases spanning the gap. This CDR3 has 11 amino acids. As for time point: pre-sensitization, week 0. Treatment given: therapeutic diphenylcyclopropenone sensitization with weekly scalp DPC. One entry per CDR3 protein results from TCRdb running MiXCR on the RACE reads. The sample holds 180,000 or so distinct CDR3 sequences, just under 30% seen once. The sequenced sample was whole blood, obtained in connection with sensitization to the hapten diphenylcyclopropenone (DPC). The receptor was derived from a woman in her thirties with alopecia areata. Some clones in this sample may be carry-over from other donors' samples. The chain uses TRBV10-3 and TRBJ2-5; a weak D match, TRBD2 (5 bases). The CDR3 nucleotides read TGTGCCATGGGAGAGGGAGAGACCCAGTACTTC. Amino acids: CAMGEGETQYF.